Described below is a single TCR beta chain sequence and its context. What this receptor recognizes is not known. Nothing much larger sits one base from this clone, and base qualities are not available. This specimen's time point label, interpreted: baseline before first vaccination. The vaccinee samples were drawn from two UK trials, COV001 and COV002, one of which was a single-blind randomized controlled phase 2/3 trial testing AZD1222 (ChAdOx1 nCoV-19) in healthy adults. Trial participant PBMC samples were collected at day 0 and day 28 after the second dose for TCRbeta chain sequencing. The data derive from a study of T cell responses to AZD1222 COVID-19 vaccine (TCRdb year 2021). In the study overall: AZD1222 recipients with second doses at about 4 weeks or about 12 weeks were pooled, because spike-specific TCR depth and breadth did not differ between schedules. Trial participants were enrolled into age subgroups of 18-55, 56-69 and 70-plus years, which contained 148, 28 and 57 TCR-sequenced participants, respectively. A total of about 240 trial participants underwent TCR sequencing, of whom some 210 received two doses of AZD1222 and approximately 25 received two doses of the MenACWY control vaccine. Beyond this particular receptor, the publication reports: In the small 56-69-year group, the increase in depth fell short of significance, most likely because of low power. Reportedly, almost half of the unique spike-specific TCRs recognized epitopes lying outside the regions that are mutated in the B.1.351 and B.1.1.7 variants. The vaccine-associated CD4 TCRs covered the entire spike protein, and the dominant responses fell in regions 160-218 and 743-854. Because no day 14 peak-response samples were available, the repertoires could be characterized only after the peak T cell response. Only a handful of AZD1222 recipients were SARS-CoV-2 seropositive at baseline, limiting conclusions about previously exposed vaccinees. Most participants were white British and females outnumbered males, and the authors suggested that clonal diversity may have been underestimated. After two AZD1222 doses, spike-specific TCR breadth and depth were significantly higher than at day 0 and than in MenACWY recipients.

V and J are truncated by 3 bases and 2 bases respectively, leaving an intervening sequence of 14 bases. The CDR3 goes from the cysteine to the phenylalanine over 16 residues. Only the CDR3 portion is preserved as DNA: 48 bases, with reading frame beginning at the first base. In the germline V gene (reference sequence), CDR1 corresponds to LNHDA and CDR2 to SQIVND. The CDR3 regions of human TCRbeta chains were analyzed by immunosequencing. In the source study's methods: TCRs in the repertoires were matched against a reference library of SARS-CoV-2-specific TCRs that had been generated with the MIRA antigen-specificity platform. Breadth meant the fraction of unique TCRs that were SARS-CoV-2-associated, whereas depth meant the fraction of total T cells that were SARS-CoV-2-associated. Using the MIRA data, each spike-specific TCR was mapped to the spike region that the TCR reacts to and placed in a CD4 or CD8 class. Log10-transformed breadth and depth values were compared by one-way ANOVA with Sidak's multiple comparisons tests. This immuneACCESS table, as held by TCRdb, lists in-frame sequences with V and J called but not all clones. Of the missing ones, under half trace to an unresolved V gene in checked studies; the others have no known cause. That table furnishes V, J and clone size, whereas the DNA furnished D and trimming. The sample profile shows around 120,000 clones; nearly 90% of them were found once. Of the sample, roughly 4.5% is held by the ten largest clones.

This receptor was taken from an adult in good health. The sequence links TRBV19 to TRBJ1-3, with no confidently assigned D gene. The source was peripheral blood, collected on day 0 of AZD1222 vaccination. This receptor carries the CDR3 CASSMGDDLTGNTIYF. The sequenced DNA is TGTGCCAGTAGTATGGGTGACGATCTAACTGGAAACACCATATATTTT.